These 8 T cell receptor beta chains were all obtained from the same sample, sequenced in a study of regulatory T cells in long-lasting Graves disease (dated by TCRdb to the early 2020s). The sample's time point label, decoded: persistent/refractory GD, antithyroid drugs over 5 years with positive TRAb. RNA was extracted from PBMCs in TRIzol for both TCR sequencing and RNA sequencing. The library was made by multiplex PCR. For sequencing, an Illumina HiSeq 4000 was employed. To build TCR beta libraries, CDR3 regions were amplified by Arm-PCR using iRepertoire HTBI primers. Using fastp trimming at Q25 and MiXCR clonotype assembly, TCRdb reanalyzed the public sequencing data and kept in-frame beta chains. Identical CDR3 proteins give one entry, which carries the most common genes and DNA. A total of a few hundred thousand distinct CDR3 sequences appear in this sample, more than 20% of them only once. 25% to 30% of the sample rests with the top ten.

Sequenced here: peripheral blood mononuclear cells (PBMCs), sampled when the disease was refractory, from a patient treated with antithyroid drugs. The receptors come from a middle-aged woman with Graves disease. Donor details come from another sample of the same person, matched by shared clones.

This clonotype was observed a handful of times. This sequence joins TRBV28 and TRBJ2-2; D gene uncertain. The V end was cut by 10 bases, the J end by 4 bases, with 13 bases between. The CDR3 totals 13 residues. In germline, CDR1 is MDHEN, CDR2 SYDVKM. The CDR3 reads CATLTQATGELFF. CDR3 nucleotide sequence: TGTGCCACCCTAACCCAAGCCACCGGGGAGCTGTTTTTT.

There are many counts of this clonotype. The genes are TRBV7-9 and TRBJ2-7, with D possibly matching TRBD1 (6 bases). CDR3 length: 12 residues. V was pared by 8 bases and J by 0 bases, with 8 bases between. Per the germline V gene, CDR1 is SEHNR and CDR2 is FQNEAQ (reference sequence). CDR3 region: CASGQSSYEQYF. The DNA for the CDR3 is TGTGCCAGCGGACAGAGCTCCTACGAGCAGTACTTC.

This clonotype was seen repeatedly, ten times or more. The genes are TRBV12-3 or TRBV12-4 and TRBJ2-7; 7 bases line up with TRBD1. The V and J ends lost 6 bases and 5 bases, in that order; junction bases with no gene match: 16. The CDR3 loop spans 16 amino acids. This CDR3 is CASSLFPGTVSHEQYF. CDR3 coding DNA: TGTGCCAGCAGCTTATTTCCCGGGACAGTTTCCCACGAGCAGTACTTC.

This chain uses TRBV10-3 with TRBJ2-3; TRBD2 matches 12 bases. Germline trimming cut 5 bases from V and 3 bases from J; bases unmatched to any gene: 3. This CDR3 region has 15 residues. Germline V gives CDR1 ENHRY, CDR2 SYGVKD. As DNA, the CDR3 is TGTGCCATCAGTAAGACTAGCGGGAGTACAGATACGCAGTATTTT. Translating it yields CAISKTSGSTDTQYF.

This chain uses TRBV28 with TRBJ2-2; 11 bases fit TRBD2. V shed 6 bases and J 7 bases; nucleotides not matched to a gene: 13. This CDR3 has 17 amino acids. The V gene's germline CDR1 is MDHEN and CDR2 SYDVKM. The CDR3 region has the DNA TGTGCCAGCAGCCAAGCCGCTAGCGGGAGGTTAAACGGGGAGCTGTTTTTT. Translating gives CASSQAASGRLNGELFF.

The chain combines TRBV7-6 with TRBJ2-7, with 9 bases identical to TRBD2. The CDR3 runs to 16 residues. Germline V CDR1 and CDR2: SGHVS, FNYEAQ. Losses at the gene ends were 8 bases for V and 1 base for J; bases not matched to a gene: 12. The DNA of the CDR3 is TGTGCCAGCCGTCTCCCCGCGGGAGGGGAGTCCTACGAGCAGTACTTC. It specifies CASRLPAGGESYEQYF.

The rearrangement links TRBV6-2 or TRBV6-3 to TRBJ2-1; TRBD1 matches 7 bases. J was trimmed by 3 bases and V by 6 bases; bases with no gene match: 23. This CDR3 contains 20 residues. CDR1 is MNHEY and CDR2 is SVGEGT in the germline V gene. The CDR3 protein is CASRTANLDRRYHSYNEQFF. The CDR3 bases are TGTGCCAGCAGAACCGCGAACCTGGACAGGCGCTATCATAGCTACAATGAGCAGTTCTTC.

This clonotype appeared many times. V and J are TRBV28 and TRBJ1-1, with TRBD1 matching 7 bases. CDR3 size: 14 residues. Germline values: CDR1 MDHEN, CDR2 SYDVKM. The V segment lost 3 bases and the J segment 14 bases; nucleotides outside the gene matches: 15. CDR3 in DNA: TGTGCCAGCAGTTTCTCTGGGACAGTATGGAAACAGTTCTTT. As protein: CASSFSGTVWKQFF.